This T cell receptor beta chain was profiled in a study of blood T cell repertoires in COVID-19. For the study at large: Samples came from the United States, Italy and Spain, spanning acute and convalescent COVID-19. In each case, the material was cDNA or gDNA derived from T cells, B-cell-depleted T cells, or PBMCs.

Original analysis: Amplification with reference gene primers provided the estimates of nucleated cell counts. TCRdb keeps only in-frame clones here, not all; method: immunoSEQ multiplex PCR. For V, J and clone size, that table is used; D and trimming come from the DNA. The sample lists around 250,000 clones, approximately 92% occurring once. Per germline, CDR1 LNHNV and CDR2 YYDKDF (reference sequence). The CDR3 loop spans 16 amino acids. Trimming took 7 bases from V and 2 from J; bases not matched to a gene: 12. This sequence originates from a woman in her thirties or forties who had recovered from COVID-19. The rearrangement links TRBV15 to TRBJ1-2, with 8 bases aligning to TRBD1. Source material: peripheral blood. The DNA of the CDR3 is TGTGCCACCACCCCTCAGGAGGGGACAGGAAACTATGGCTACACCTTC. Amino acids: CATTPQEGTGNYGYTF.